Included here is one T cell receptor beta chain sequence, with context. This clonotype was counted ten times or more. Its antigen remains unidentified. One base away there is no much larger clone; base qualities are not given. The data are from a study of CD8+CD57+ T cells in acquired aplastic anemia (dated by TCRdb to 2017 to 2018). Background for the entire study: Extracted DNA from sorted CD4+ and CD8+ cells averaged around 2.9 ug, ranging from roughly 0.17 to 30 ug. CD8+CD57+ expansion was defined as frequency above the mean frequency observed in healthy subjects.

The patients picked for sequencing were ones in whom flow cytometry had shown an expansion of CD8+CD57+ cells. All patients had severe acquired aplastic anemia diagnosed by International Study of Aplastic Anemia and Agranulocytosis and Camitta criteria. No therapy had been received by the patients at the time of blood sampling. In this study, sorted CD4+ and CD8+ T cells from the blood of healthy subjects and of severe aplastic anemia patients had their TCR repertoires deep-sequenced. Patients were enrolled under clinicaltrials.gov protocols 00001620, 01623167, 00001397, 00071045, 00081523 and 00961064 in the USA. Ficoll-Paque density gradient centrifugation was used to isolate peripheral blood mononuclear cells. Before DNA extraction, CD4+ and CD8+ T cells were sorted with FACS or magnetic beads. Overall study outcomes, separate from this receptor: Patients and healthy controls showed no significant difference in CD8+ Simpson's diversity (P=0.060). Around 30 CD8+ CDR3 sequences were shared between patients and controls but appeared highly expressed in patients and within their immunodominant clones.

CDR1 and CDR2, looked up from the germline V gene, are SGHRS and YFSETQ. The CDR3 runs 12 residues from the cysteine to the phenylalanine. CDR3 DNA only is kept here, 36 bases in frame from base 1. The V end loses 4 bases and the J end loses 4 bases, and a stretch of 8 bases separates them. Genomic DNA served as template for TCR beta VDJ combination and CDR3 sequence profiling. TCR repertoire sequencing was run on an Illumina HiSeq 2000. Turning to the authors' computational methods: Repertoire assessment relied on Simpson's diversity index, CDR3 size and DJ length profiles, and TRBV/TRBJ rearrangement plots. The immunodominant clone was defined as the most abundant DNA sequence in deep sequencing data. CDR3 amino acid sequences were checked for sharing between subjects and were compared against published repertoires and the VDJdb database. TCRdb reran the public reads through fastp at Q25 and MiXCR, keeping productive beta chains. All rows with the same CDR3 protein become a single entry with the most common DNA and genes. Here the V and J calls rest on TCRdb's processing, not on the authors' analysis. The sample includes roughly 170,000 distinct CDR3 sequences, with about half observed a single time. 10% to 15% of the sample rests with the top ten.

Material for sequencing was sorted CD4+, CD8+, or CD8+CD57+ T cells (not recorded which) from PBMCs. The chain is made from TRBV5-1 and TRBJ1-2; the D gene is perhaps TRBD1, on 6 matching bases. The source is a human donor with aplastic anemia. The base sequence is TGCGCCAGCAGCCGGGACACCTATGGCTACACCTTC. This gives the protein CASSRDTYGYTF.